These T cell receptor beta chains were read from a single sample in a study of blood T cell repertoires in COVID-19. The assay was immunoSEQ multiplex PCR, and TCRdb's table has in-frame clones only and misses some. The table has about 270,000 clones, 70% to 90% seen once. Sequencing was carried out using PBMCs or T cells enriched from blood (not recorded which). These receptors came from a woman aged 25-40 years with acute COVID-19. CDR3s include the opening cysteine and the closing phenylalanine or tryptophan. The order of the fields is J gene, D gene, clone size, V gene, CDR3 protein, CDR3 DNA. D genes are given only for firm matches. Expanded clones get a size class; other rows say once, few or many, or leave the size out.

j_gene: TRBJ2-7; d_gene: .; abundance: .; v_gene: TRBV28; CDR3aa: CASAGYGATYEQYF; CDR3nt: TGTGCCAGCGCGGGGTACGGGGCTACCTACGAGCAGTACTTC
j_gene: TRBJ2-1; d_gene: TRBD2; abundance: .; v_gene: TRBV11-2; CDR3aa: CASSLVAGGLSYNEQFF; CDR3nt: TGTGCCAGCAGCTTAGTGGCGGGAGGGCTTTCCTACAATGAGCAGTTCTTC
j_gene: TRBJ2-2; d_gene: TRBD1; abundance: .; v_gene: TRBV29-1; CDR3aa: CSVVQGADGELFF; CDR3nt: TGCAGCGTTGTTCAGGGGGCTGACGGGGAGCTGTTTTTT
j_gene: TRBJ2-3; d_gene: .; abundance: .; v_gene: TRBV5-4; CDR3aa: CASSLSGENTQYF; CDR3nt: TGTGCCAGCAGCTTGTCTGGGGAGAATACGCAGTATTTT
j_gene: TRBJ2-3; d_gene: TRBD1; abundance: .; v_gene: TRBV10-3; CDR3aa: CAISTQGAWDTQYF; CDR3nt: TGTGCCATCAGTACCCAGGGGGCTTGGGATACGCAGTATTTT
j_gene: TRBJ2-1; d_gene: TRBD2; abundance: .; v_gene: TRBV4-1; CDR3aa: CASSPSGRGLNEQFF; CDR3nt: TGCGCCAGCAGCCCTAGCGGGAGGGGGCTCAATGAGCAGTTCTTC
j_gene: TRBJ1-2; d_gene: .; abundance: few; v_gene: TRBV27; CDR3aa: CASSLSAGYYGYTF; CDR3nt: TGTGCCAGCAGTTTATCAGCAGGGTACTATGGCTACACCTTC
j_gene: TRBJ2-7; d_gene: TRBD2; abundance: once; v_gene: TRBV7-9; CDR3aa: CASTPGLAGAEQYF; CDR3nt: TGTGCCAGCACCCCGGGACTAGCGGGAGCCGAGCAGTACTTC
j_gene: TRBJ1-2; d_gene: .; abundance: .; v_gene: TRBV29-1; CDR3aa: CSSLGANYGYTF; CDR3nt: TGCAGCTCCCTCGGAGCTAACTATGGCTACACCTTC
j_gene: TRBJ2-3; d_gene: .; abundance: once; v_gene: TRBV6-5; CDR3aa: CASSYSPVMVSDTQYF; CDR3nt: TGTGCCAGCAGTTACTCTCCAGTGATGGTCTCAGATACGCAGTATTTT
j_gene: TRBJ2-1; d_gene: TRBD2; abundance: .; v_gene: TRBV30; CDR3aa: CAWGTYKGLAGVYNEQFF; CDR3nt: TGTGCCTGGGGGACCTATAAAGGACTAGCGGGAGTCTACAATGAGCAGTTCTTC
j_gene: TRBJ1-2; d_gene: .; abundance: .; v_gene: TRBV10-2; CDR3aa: CASSPGKGPYGYTF; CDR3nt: TGCGCCAGCAGCCCGGGGAAAGGGCCCTATGGCTACACCTTC